This is a list of T cell receptor beta chains from one sample in a study of blood T cells in healthy people across ages. TCRdb recomputed calls from the 5' RACE reads with MiXCR, one row per CDR3 protein. The sample holds around 790,000 distinct CDR3 sequences; around 42% are singletons and the top ten take about 19%. Source material: blood. These receptor sequences come from a man aged 60 to 75 in good health. Each CDR3 is given with its conserved first and last residue. Each record gives: D gene, V gene, clone size, J gene, CDR3 length, CDR3 DNA, CDR3 protein. The D gene is left open where the match is weak. Expanded clones get a size class; other rows say once, few or many, or leave the size out.

D: NA; V: TRBV5-6; size: NA; J: TRBJ2-7; length: 13; DNA: TGTGCCAGCAGCTTGAGAGCCTTATACGAGCAGTACTTC; CDR3: CASSLRALYEQYF
D: TRBD1; V: TRBV7-6; size: NA; J: TRBJ2-1; length: 15; DNA: TGTGCCAGCAGCAAGGACAGGGCTGGACACAATGAGCAGTTCTTC; CDR3: CASSKDRAGHNEQFF
D: NA; V: TRBV27; size: NA; J: TRBJ2-2; length: 13; DNA: TGTGCCGGCAGAACGAGGAACACCGGGGAGCTGTTTTTT; CDR3: CAGRTRNTGELFF
D: NA; V: TRBV12-3/TRBV12-4; size: few; J: TRBJ1-1; length: 14; DNA: TGTGCCAGCAGTAAGCTGGGTTTGAACACTGAAGCTTTCTTT; CDR3: CASSKLGLNTEAFF
D: TRBD2; V: TRBV6-2/TRBV6-3; size: few; J: TRBJ2-2; length: 18; DNA: TGTGCCAGTCTCCGGGGTAGCGGGGGGCCGATGAACACCGGGGAGCTGTTTTTT; CDR3: CASLRGSGGPMNTGELFF
D: NA; V: TRBV10-3; size: NA; J: TRBJ1-2; length: 12; DNA: TGTGCCACGTTGAGGGGGAGCGGTGGCTACACCTTC; CDR3: CATLRGSGGYTF
D: NA; V: TRBV6-4; size: NA; J: TRBJ1-2; length: 14; DNA: TGTGCCAGCAGTGACACCCACAAAGCGAGAGGCTACACCTTC; CDR3: CASSDTHKARGYTF
D: NA; V: TRBV7-9; size: NA; J: TRBJ1-4; length: 15; DNA: TGTGCCAGCAGCTTAAAAAGTCAGGGAGGGTCGGAACTGTTTTTT; CDR3: CASSLKSQGGSELFF
D: TRBD2; V: TRBV7-2; size: once; J: TRBJ2-1; length: 17; DNA: TGTGCCAGCAGCTTAGGAGTGTTTGCGGGGGCCTACAATGAGCAGTTCTTC; CDR3: CASSLGVFAGAYNEQFF
D: NA; V: TRBV6-1; size: NA; J: TRBJ2-1; length: 13; DNA: TGTGCCAGCAGTGAAGGAACCGGGGATGAGCAGTTCTTC; CDR3: CASSEGTGDEQFF
D: NA; V: TRBV12-3/TRBV12-4; size: few; J: TRBJ2-2; length: 13; DNA: TGTGCCAGCAGTTTAAGGAGCACCGGGGAGCTGTTTTTT; CDR3: CASSLRSTGELFF
D: NA; V: TRBV5-5; size: NA; J: TRBJ1-1; length: 14; DNA: TGTGCCAGCAGCCTGGCCCTGAAGAACACTGAAGCTTTCTTT; CDR3: CASSLALKNTEAFF
D: TRBD1; V: TRBV9; size: NA; J: TRBJ2-7; length: 15; DNA: TGTGCCAGCAGCGTAGGGGACAGGGGGCTCTACGAGCAGTACTTC; CDR3: CASSVGDRGLYEQYF
D: NA; V: TRBV4-3; size: few; J: TRBJ1-5; length: 15; DNA: TGCGCCAGCAGCCAAGATTCTGGGAGAAATCAGCCCCAGCATTTT; CDR3: CASSQDSGRNQPQHF
D: TRBD1; V: TRBV18; size: once; J: TRBJ2-4; length: 16; DNA: TGTGCCAGCTCACCTTCTAGGACAGGGGAGGATGGCAAGCAGTACTTC; CDR3: CASSPSRTGEDGKQYF
D: TRBD2; V: TRBV12-3/TRBV12-4; size: NA; J: TRBJ2-1; length: 18; DNA: TGTGCCAGCAGTTTCTCTCTACTAGCGGGGGCCTCCTACAATGAGCAGTTCTTC; CDR3: CASSFSLLAGASYNEQFF
D: TRBD1; V: TRBV11-1; size: NA; J: TRBJ2-1; length: 16; DNA: TGTGCCAGCAGCGTATCCGGGACAGGGCCCTACAATGAGCAGTTCTTC; CDR3: CASSVSGTGPYNEQFF
D: NA; V: TRBV28; size: NA; J: TRBJ2-5; length: 17; DNA: TGTGCCAGCAGTACCGGGGACCTCCAATGGGGCCAAGAGACCCAGTACTTC; CDR3: CASSTGDLQWGQETQYF
D: TRBD2; V: TRBV4-1; size: NA; J: TRBJ2-1; length: 22; DNA: TGCGCCAGCAGCCAAGTCTTTGGACCGGGACTAGCGGGGGGGAAAGTAAACAATGAGCAGTTCTTC; CDR3: CASSQVFGPGLAGGKVNNEQFF
D: TRBD2; V: TRBV6-6; size: NA; J: TRBJ2-7; length: 15; DNA: TGTGCCAGCAGTTACACTAGCGGCAGCTCCTACGAGCAGTACTTC; CDR3: CASSYTSGSSYEQYF
D: TRBD2; V: TRBV2; size: few; J: TRBJ2-1; length: 17; DNA: TGCGCCAGCAGCCCTAACCGACTAGCGGGGAGGGGCAATGAGCAGTTCTTC; CDR3: CASSPNRLAGRGNEQFF
D: NA; V: TRBV21-1; size: NA; J: TRBJ2-5; length: 13; DNA: TGTGTCAAGAGTATACAAGTAGAAGAGACCCAGTACTTC; CDR3: CVKSIQVEETQYF
D: TRBD1; V: TRBV29-1; size: many; J: TRBJ2-5; length: 14; DNA: TGCAGCGCCGGAAGGACAGGGGGCATGGAGACCCAGTACTTC; CDR3: CSAGRTGGMETQYF
D: TRBD2; V: TRBV7-9; size: NA; J: TRBJ2-3; length: 17; DNA: TGTGCCAGCAGCCCTGGACTAGCCCCTAGGACGACAGATACGCAGTATTTT; CDR3: CASSPGLAPRTTDTQYF
D: NA; V: TRBV20-1; size: few; J: TRBJ2-1; length: 8; DNA: TGCAGTCACGCTATTCGGTTCTTC; CDR3: CSHAIRFF
D: NA; V: TRBV9; size: NA; J: TRBJ2-2; length: 16; DNA: TGTGCCAGCAGCGAGGAGGTGGGGCTCCGCACCGGGGAGCTGTTTTTT; CDR3: CASSEEVGLRTGELFF
D: TRBD1; V: TRBV2; size: NA; J: TRBJ2-7; length: 14; DNA: TGTGCCAGCAGTCGCGACAGGGTCAAAAACGAGCAGTACTTC; CDR3: CASSRDRVKNEQYF
D: NA; V: TRBV5-1; size: NA; J: TRBJ1-1; length: 14; DNA: TGCGCCAGCAGCTTCACCGTCCAGAACACTGAAGCTTTCTTT; CDR3: CASSFTVQNTEAFF
D: NA; V: TRBV19; size: NA; J: TRBJ2-5; length: 13; DNA: TGTGCCAGTAGTCAGAAGACAGGGACTGAGCAGTACTTC; CDR3: CASSQKTGTEQYF
D: NA; V: TRBV20-1; size: NA; J: TRBJ2-4; length: 11; DNA: TGCAGTGCTAGAGATGGATACATTCAGTACTTC; CDR3: CSARDGYIQYF
D: NA; V: TRBV28; size: NA; J: TRBJ2-1; length: 14; DNA: TGTGCCACCTTACTCATGGGGACATCAAACGAGCAGTTCTTC; CDR3: CATLLMGTSNEQFF